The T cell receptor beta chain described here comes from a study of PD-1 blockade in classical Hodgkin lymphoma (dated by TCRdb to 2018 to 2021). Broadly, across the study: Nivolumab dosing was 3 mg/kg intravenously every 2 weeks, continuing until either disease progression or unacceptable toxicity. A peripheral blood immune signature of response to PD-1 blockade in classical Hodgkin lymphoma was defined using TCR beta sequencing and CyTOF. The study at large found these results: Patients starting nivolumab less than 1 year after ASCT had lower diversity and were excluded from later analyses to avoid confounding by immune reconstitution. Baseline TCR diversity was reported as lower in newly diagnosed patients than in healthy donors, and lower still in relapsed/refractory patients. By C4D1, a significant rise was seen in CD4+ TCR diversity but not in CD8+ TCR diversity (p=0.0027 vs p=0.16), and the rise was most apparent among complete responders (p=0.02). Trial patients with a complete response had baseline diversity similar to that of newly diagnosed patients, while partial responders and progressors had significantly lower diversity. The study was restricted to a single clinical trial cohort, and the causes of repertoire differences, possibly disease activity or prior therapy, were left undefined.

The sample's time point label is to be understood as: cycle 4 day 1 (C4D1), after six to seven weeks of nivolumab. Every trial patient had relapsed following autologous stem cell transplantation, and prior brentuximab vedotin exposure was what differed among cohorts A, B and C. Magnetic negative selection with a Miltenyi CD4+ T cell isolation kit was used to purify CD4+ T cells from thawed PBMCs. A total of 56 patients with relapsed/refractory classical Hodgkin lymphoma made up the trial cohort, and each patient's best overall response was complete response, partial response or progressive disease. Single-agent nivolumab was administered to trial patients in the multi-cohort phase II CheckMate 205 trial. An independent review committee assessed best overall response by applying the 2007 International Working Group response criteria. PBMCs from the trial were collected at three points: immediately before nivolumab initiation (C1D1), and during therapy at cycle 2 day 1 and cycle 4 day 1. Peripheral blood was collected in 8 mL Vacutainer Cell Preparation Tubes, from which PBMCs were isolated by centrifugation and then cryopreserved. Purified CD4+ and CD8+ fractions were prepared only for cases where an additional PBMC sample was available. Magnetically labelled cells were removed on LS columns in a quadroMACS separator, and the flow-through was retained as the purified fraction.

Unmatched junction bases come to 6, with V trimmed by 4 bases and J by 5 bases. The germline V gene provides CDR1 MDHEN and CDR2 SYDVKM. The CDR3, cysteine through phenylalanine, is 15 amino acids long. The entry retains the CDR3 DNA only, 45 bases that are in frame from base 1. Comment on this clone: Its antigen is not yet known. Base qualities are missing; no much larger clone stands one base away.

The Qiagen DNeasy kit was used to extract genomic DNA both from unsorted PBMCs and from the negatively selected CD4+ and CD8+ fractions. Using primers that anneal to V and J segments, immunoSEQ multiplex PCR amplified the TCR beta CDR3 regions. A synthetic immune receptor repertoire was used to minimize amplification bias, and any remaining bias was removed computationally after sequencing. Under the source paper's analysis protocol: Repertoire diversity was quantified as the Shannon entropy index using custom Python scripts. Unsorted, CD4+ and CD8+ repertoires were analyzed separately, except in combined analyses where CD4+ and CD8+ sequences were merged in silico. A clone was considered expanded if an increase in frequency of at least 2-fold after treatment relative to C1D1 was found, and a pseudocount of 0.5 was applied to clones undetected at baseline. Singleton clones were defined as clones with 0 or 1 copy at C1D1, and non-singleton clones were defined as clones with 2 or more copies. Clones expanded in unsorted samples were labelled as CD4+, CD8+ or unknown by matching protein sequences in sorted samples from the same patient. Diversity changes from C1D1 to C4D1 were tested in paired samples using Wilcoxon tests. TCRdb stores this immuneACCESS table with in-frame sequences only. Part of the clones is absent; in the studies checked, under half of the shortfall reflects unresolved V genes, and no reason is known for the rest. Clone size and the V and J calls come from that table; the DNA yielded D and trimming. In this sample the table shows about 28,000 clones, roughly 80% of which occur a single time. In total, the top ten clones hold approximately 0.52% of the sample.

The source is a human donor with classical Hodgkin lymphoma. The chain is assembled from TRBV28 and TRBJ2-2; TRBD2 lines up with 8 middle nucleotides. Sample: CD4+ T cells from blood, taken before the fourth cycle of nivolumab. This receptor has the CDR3 CASSSVGTSTGELFF. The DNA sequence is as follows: TGTGCCAGCAGTTCCGTTGGGACTAGTACCGGGGAGCTGTTTTTT.